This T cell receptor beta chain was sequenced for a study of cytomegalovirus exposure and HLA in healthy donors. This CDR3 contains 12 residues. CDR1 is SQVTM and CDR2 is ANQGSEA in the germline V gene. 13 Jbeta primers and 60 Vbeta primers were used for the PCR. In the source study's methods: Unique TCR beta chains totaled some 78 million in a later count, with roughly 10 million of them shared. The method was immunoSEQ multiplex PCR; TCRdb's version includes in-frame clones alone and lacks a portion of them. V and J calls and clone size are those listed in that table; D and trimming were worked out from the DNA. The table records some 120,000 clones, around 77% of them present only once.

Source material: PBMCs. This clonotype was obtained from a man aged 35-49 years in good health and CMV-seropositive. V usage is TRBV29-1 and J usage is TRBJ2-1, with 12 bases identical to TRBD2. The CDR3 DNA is TGCCTCGCTAGCGGGGGGGTCAATGAGCAGTTCTTC. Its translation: CLASGGVNEQFF.